The 8 T cell receptor beta chains below all came from one sample that was sequenced in a study of beta chain features in type 1 diabetes. Study results and limitations: Shortening that was moderate but significant affected the TCRB CDR3s of Type 1 diabetes patients in all four CD4+ subsets.

Reverse transcribing all isolated RNA meant expressed TCRB transcripts were sequenced. Sequenced by immunoSEQ multiplex PCR; TCRdb stores in-frame clones only, minus some. The data show 150,000 to 180,000 clones, about a tenth seen once. These receptors are not linked to any known antigen. What was sequenced was central memory CD4+ T cells from blood. The receptors were sampled from a man aged 25 to 40 with type 1 diabetes.

The V call is TRBV6-5, the J call TRBJ2-5; 9 positions match TRBD2. Germline V gene lookup returns CDR1 MNHEY and CDR2 SVGAGI. The CDR3 totals 15 residues. J was trimmed by 5 bases and V by 6 bases; bases with no gene match: 10. The CDR3 DNA sequence: TGTGCCAGCAGGCGACTAGCGGTGGAGGGCGAGACCCAGTACTTC. Its protein product is CASRRLAVEGETQYF.

In its sample, this clone was seen a few times. The rearrangement uses TRBV6-5 and TRBJ2-3, with 7 bases lining up with TRBD2. J gave up 5 bases and V 7 bases, and 6 bases lay outside the gene matches. Germline V gene lookup returns CDR1 MNHEY and CDR2 SVGAGI. CDR3 length: 13 residues. The CDR3 here is CASTSPGGDTQYF. The CDR3 nucleotides are TGTGCCAGCACTTCCCCGGGGGGAGATACGCAGTATTTT.

This clone was seen a few times. The genes are TRBV5-1 and TRBJ1-2; possible D gene TRBD1, 6 bases. This CDR3 has 13 residues. V lost 4 bases and J lost 4, with 11 bases in between. Germline values: CDR1 SGHRS, CDR2 YFSETQ. The chain's CDR3 is CASSPTGAYGYTF. The CDR3 DNA reads as TGCGCCAGCAGCCCGACAGGCGCCTATGGCTACACCTTC.

This chain joins TRBV29-1 and TRBJ1-5; D ambiguous. CDR3 length: 13 residues. Germline CDR1 is SQVTM and CDR2 is ANQGSEA. Trimming cost V 2 bases and J 6 bases, with 11 bases left between them. Here the CDR3 reads CSVEFGEGQPQHF. CDR3 bases: TGCAGCGTTGAATTCGGGGAGGGTCAGCCCCAGCATTTT. The full variable domain, with the rest looked up from reference TRBV29-1 and TRBJ1-5, is SAVISQKPSRDICQRGTSLTIQCQVDSQVTMMFWYRQQPGQSLTLIATANQGSEATYESGFVIDKFPISRPNLTFSTLTVSNMSPEDSSIYLCSVEFGEGQPQHFGDGTRLSIL.

The chain employs TRBV11-3 and TRBJ2-6; no reliable D call. Per germline, CDR1 SGHNT and CDR2 YENEEA. Deletions cut 4 bases from V and 2 bases from J, with 6 bases between. This CDR3 spans 14 amino acids. The DNA for the CDR3 is TGTGCCAGCAGCTCTACGACTGGGGCCAACGTCCTGACTTTC. Its protein product is CASSSTTGANVLTF.

The rearrangement uses TRBV9 and TRBJ2-5, with TRBD2 identical over 14 bases. CDR1 is SGDLS, CDR2 YYNGEE, per germline. This CDR3 region has 18 residues. V trimming: 3 bases; J trimming: 4 bases; junction bases outside the gene matches: 11. Here the CDR3 reads CASSGGTSGSEGGETQYF. The CDR3 nucleotides are TGTGCCAGCAGCGGCGGGACTAGCGGGAGCGAGGGTGGAGAGACCCAGTACTTC.

This rearrangement joins TRBV11-2 to TRBJ1-4; the D gene is possibly TRBD1 (6 bases). The CDR3 length is 13 residues. CDR1 is SGHAT and CDR2 is FQNNGV in the germline V gene. V gave up 3 bases and J gave up 7 bases, with 9 bases separating them. As DNA, the CDR3 is TGTGCCAGCAGCTTGGGACATACTGAAAAACTGTTTTTT. It encodes CASSLGHTEKLFF.

The genes are TRBV30 and TRBJ1-4, with no clear D. This CDR3 has 11 amino acids. Germline lookup yields CDR1 GTSNPN and CDR2 SVGIG (reference sequence). CDR3 sequence: CGLGTNEKLFF. The CDR3 DNA follows: TGTGGATTGGGCACTAATGAAAAACTGTTTTTT.